This T cell receptor (beta chain) was documented in a study of T cells in localized non-small cell lung cancer. Profiling relied on immunoSEQ multiplex PCR, and the TCRdb table lists in-frame clones only, not all of them. Of about 4,600 clones listed, roughly 29% are singletons. This CDR3 is built from 13 residues. In germline, CDR1 is SQVTM, CDR2 ANQGSEA. Trimming took 3 bases from V and 2 from J, leaving 10 bases between them. Findings and limits, study-wide: Turning up in adjacent lung were a median approximately 50 of the top 100 tumor clones.

With regard to this clone: Its antigen remains unidentified.

The specimen was lung tumor tissue, collected before any cancer treatment. V usage is TRBV29-1 and J usage is TRBJ2-5; a weak D match, TRBD1 (5 bases). This receptor was identified in a man aged 40 to 70 with stage III squamous cell lung carcinoma. CDR3 region: CSVDREIQETQYF. DNA of the CDR3: TGCAGCGTTGACAGGGAAATTCAAGAGACCCAGTACTTC.